Listed below are T cell receptor beta chains from one sample, sequenced in a study of shared clonotypes between healthy human individuals. The protocol was immunoSEQ multiplex PCR, while the TCRdb copy is restricted to in-frame clones and leaves out a portion. The sample yields around 1.9 million clones, about 94% seen once. Sequenced: naive CD8+ T cells from PBMCs. The receptor set was obtained from a young man in good health. Some clones in this sample may be carry-over from other donors' samples. CDR3s include the opening cysteine and the closing phenylalanine or tryptophan. A D gene is named only where the DNA matches it firmly. Clone size is not always given. Where it is, it says once, few, many or a class for expanded clones.

clone_size j_call v_call d_call cdr3_nt cdr3_aa
NA TRBJ1-2 TRBV4-1 TRBD1 TGCGCCAGCAGCCAAGGGACAGGGATTGTTAGCTACACCTTC CASSQGTGIVSYTF
NA TRBJ1-2 TRBV30 NA TGTGCCTGGAGTGCCCAGGTCTATGGCTACACCTTC CAWSAQVYGYTF
NA TRBJ2-3 TRBV7-3 NA TGTGCCAGCAGACCCACAAACACAGATACGCAGTATTTT CASRPTNTDTQYF
NA TRBJ2-7 TRBV5-5 NA TGTGCCAGCAGCTTGGCCCAATTCTACGAGCAGTACTTC CASSLAQFYEQYF
NA TRBJ1-1 TRBV6-1 NA TGTGCCAGCAGTGAATCGGAGAACACTGAAGCTTTCTTT CASSESENTEAFF
NA TRBJ2-2 TRBV29-1 NA TGCAGCGTTGAATTTAGCGTCACCGGGGAGCTGTTTTTT CSVEFSVTGELFF
NA TRBJ1-1 TRBV5-1 TRBD1 TGCGCCAGCAGCTTGGATCTCAGGGGGGCCGACACTGAAGCTTTCTTT CASSLDLRGADTEAFF
NA TRBJ2-1 TRBV7-9 TRBD1 TGTGCCAGCAGCTTACCCTTCGGGACAGGGAACTACAATGAGCAGTTCTTC CASSLPFGTGNYNEQFF
NA TRBJ2-2 TRBV13 NA TGTGCCAGCAGCCTTCGGGGACAGAACACCGGGGAGCTGTTTTTT CASSLRGQNTGELFF
NA TRBJ2-5 TRBV28 TRBD2 TGTGCCAGCAGTTGGACTAGCGGGTACCAAGAGACCCAGTACTTC CASSWTSGYQETQYF
NA TRBJ2-3 TRBV14 NA TGTGCCAGCAGTATTGGGGATACGCAGTATTTT CASSIGDTQYF
NA TRBJ1-1 TRBV7-6 TRBD1 TGTGCCAGCAGCTTGGCCAGGGGGACTGAAGCTTTCTTT CASSLARGTEAFF
few TRBJ2-7 TRBV9 TRBD1 TGTGCCAGCAGCGAGGGACAGGGGGCGTACGAGCAGTACTTC CASSEGQGAYEQYF
few TRBJ1-1 TRBV9 NA TGTGCCAGCAGTGCATCCGGCCGAACTGAAGCTTTCTTT CASSASGRTEAFF
NA TRBJ2-7 TRBV2 NA TGTGCCAGCGCGACCATCTACGAGCAGTACTTC CASATIYEQYF
NA TRBJ2-7 TRBV7-6 NA TGTGCCAGCAGCTCAGGACGTCCCGGCGAGCAGTACTTC CASSSGRPGEQYF
NA TRBJ2-5 TRBV2 NA TGTGCCAGCACCTCTCTCGGGGGTTGGGAGACCCAGTACTTC CASTSLGGWETQYF
few TRBJ1-4 TRBV9 TRBD1 TGTGCCAGCAGCGTAGCCGGGACAGGGGAAAAACTGTTTTTT CASSVAGTGEKLFF
NA TRBJ1-5 TRBV28 NA TGTGCCAGCAGTCTCCTTTTGAAGAACAATCAGCCCCAGCATTTT CASSLLLKNNQPQHF
NA TRBJ1-2 TRBV11-2 NA TGTGCCAGCAGCTTTCGGGGGGTTGGCTATGGCTACACCTTC CASSFRGVGYGYTF
NA TRBJ2-1 TRBV7-2 NA TGTGCCAGCAGCTTAATCGTTGGCGGGCCTTACAATGAGCAGTTCTTC CASSLIVGGPYNEQFF
NA TRBJ1-5 TRBV6-1 NA TGTGCCAGCAGTGAACTAGGGAGGGGGTTTCAGCCCCAGCATTTT CASSELGRGFQPQHF
NA TRBJ2-7 TRBV7-2 NA TGTGCCAGCAGCCCCCCCCCTGGGGGGACCTACGAGCAGTACTTC CASSPPPGGTYEQYF
NA TRBJ2-7 TRBV2 TRBD2 TGTGCCAGCATGGCTAGCGGGGAATCCTACGAGCAGTACTTC CASMASGESYEQYF
once TRBJ2-7 TRBV27 NA TGTGCCAGCAGTTTATCGAGGGGGAGTCGGAACGAGCAGTACTTC CASSLSRGSRNEQYF
NA TRBJ2-1 TRBV27 NA TGTGCCAGCAGTCTCTCATTATCCAATGAGCAGTTCTTC CASSLSLSNEQFF
few TRBJ1-5 TRBV27 TRBD1 TGTGCCAGCAGCACACGACAGGGGCTTAGCAATCAGCCCCAGCATTTT CASSTRQGLSNQPQHF
NA TRBJ2-7 TRBV15 NA TGTGCCACCTCTCTTCGGGAGAGCTACGAGCAGTACTTC CATSLRESYEQYF
NA TRBJ1-5 TRBV15 NA TGTGCCACCAGCAGAGAAGATGCGGTCCCAGCGGGGCCCCAGCATTTT CATSREDAVPAGPQHF
once TRBJ1-2 TRBV11-2 NA TGTGCCAGCAGCTTAGGCCTGGCTTATGGCTACACCTTC CASSLGLAYGYTF
NA TRBJ2-7 TRBV15 NA TGTGCCACCAGCAGAGTGGGGGCCCCGGGGAAAAAAGGGGCCTACGAGCAGTACTTC CATSRVGAPGKKGAYEQYF
NA TRBJ2-2 TRBV6-6 NA TGTGCCAGCAGTTACTCCCCGGACGAGAACACCGGGGAGCTGTTTTTT CASSYSPDENTGELFF
NA TRBJ1-5 TRBV7-9 TRBD1 TGTGCCAGCAGCTCGGACAGGGACCAGCCCCAGCATTTT CASSSDRDQPQHF
NA TRBJ2-7 TRBV19 NA TGTGCCAGTAGTAACCGCCAGGGTCCTTTGGACGAGCAGTACTTC CASSNRQGPLDEQYF
NA TRBJ2-7 TRBV13 TRBD1 TGTGCCAGCAGCTTAGGCGGGGGACAGGCATCCTACGAGCAGTACTTC CASSLGGGQASYEQYF
NA TRBJ2-1 TRBV4-3 TRBD2 TGCGCCAGCAGCCAAGTGGTACTAGCGGAAACGCGCTCCTACAATGAGCAGTTCTTC CASSQVVLAETRSYNEQFF
NA TRBJ2-6 TRBV21-1 NA TGTGCCAGCAGCTATGGACAGGACCGATCTGGGGCCAACGTCCTGACTTTC CASSYGQDRSGANVLTF
NA TRBJ1-2 TRBV5-1 NA TGCGCCAGCAGCTTGACAGGGTCCTTCTATGGCTACACCTTC CASSLTGSFYGYTF
NA TRBJ2-2 TRBV29-1 TRBD1 TGCAGCGTCGTGGGACAGGGGCGCGCCGGGGAGCTGTTTTTT CSVVGQGRAGELFF